This TCR beta chain was captured by sequencing in a study of blood T cell repertoires in COVID-19 (dated by TCRdb to the early 2020s). Background for the entire study: The collaborator samples originated in the United States, Italy and Spain and spanned the acute and convalescent phases of COVID-19. The prospective study material was composed of cDNA or gDNA derived from T cells, B-cell-depleted T cells, or PBMCs. Subjects who had been exposed to COVID-19, were actively infected with it, or had recovered from it provided the deeply sampled blood TCRbeta repertoires that made up the dataset. The repertoires were made available in a free public database intended to serve as a resource for research on the immune response to SARS-CoV-2. Samples came from the ongoing ImmuneRACE study (first 160 participants) plus 1,254 subjects from 6 global collaborators. The sample metadata nearly always contained a de-identified subject ID, COVID-19 status, age in years and sex. Where HLA class I and class II types were available, the types were taken from metadata supplied by the sample provider, not from assay-based typing.

As for this clone: The specificity of this receptor is unknown. No base quality values were provided; no much bigger clone lies one nucleotide off.

Collaborating institutions collected whole blood in K2EDTA tubes following their own protocols. Collaborator samples were shipped for TCRbeta analysis as frozen whole blood, isolated PBMCs, or DNA extracted from either sample type. Its CDR3 holds 14 amino acids, cysteine through phenylalanine. This entry keeps only the CDR3 DNA: 42 bases, framed from base 1. CDR1 and CDR2 (MNHEY, SVGAGI) derive from the germline V gene. Trimming leaves V shorter by 7 bases and J shorter by 8 bases, with the junction holding 11 bases beyond the gene matches. TCRbeta CDR3 regions were amplified from genomic DNA using the immunoSEQ Assay, a bias-controlled multiplex PCR. Processing in the source paper ran as follows. The number of nucleated cells in each sample was estimated by amplification of reference gene primers within the assay. To quantify the absolute abundance of each unique TCRbeta CDR3 rearrangement, sequence reads were collapsed and filtered. For each sample, productive Simpson clonality was calculated as the square root of Simpson's diversity index over productive rearrangements. This immuneACCESS table, as held by TCRdb, lists in-frame sequences with V and J called but not all clones. Of the missing ones, under half trace to an unresolved V gene in checked studies; the others have no known cause. That table is the source of V, J and clone size, and D and trimming were worked out from the DNA. A total of around 150,000 clones appear in this sample, over 65% of them only once. Under 2.5% of the sample goes to the ten largest clones.

What the study reported, not specific to this receptor: The quantity of clinical and demographic metadata differed by source and by participant and was supplied without curation.

This clonotype originated in a man between 65 and 80 years old with acute or convalescent COVID-19. The sequenced sample was peripheral blood. This chain is built from TRBV6-5 and TRBJ1-3; TRBD1 aligns with 7 central bases. The nucleotide sequence is given as TGTGCCAGCAAGAGACAGGGAGGAGCCGACACCATATATTTT. This sequence encodes CASKRQGGADTIYF.